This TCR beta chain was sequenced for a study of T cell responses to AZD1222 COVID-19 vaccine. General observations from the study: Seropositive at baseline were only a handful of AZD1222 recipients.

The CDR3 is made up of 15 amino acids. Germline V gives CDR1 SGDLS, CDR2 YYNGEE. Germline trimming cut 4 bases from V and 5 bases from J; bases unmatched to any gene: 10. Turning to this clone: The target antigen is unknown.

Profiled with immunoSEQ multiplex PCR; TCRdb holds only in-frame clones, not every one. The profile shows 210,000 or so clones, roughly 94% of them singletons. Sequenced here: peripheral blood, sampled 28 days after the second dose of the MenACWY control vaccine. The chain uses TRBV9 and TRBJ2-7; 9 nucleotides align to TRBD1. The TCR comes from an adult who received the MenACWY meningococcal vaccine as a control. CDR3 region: CASSLQGAGLDEQYF. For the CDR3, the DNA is TGTGCCAGCAGCTTACAGGGGGCAGGACTCGACGAGCAGTACTTC.